This T cell receptor beta chain originates from a study of blood T cell repertoires in COVID-19. The overall study: The United States, Italy and Spain supplied acute and convalescent COVID-19 samples.

Self-reported history from a screening survey and questionnaire set each donor's cohort. Germline lookup yields CDR1 LNHDA and CDR2 SQIVND (reference sequence). This CDR3 has 14 amino acids. V was shortened by 6 bases and J by 3 bases, with 15 bases between the two germline ends. In the original workflow: From reference gene primer amplification, estimates of nucleated cell counts were derived. Libraries were prepared by immunoSEQ multiplex PCR; TCRdb keeps only in-frame clonotypes and omits some of them. V, J and clone size reflect that table, while D and trimming were determined from the DNA. Among 250,000 or so clones listed, under 90% were seen once. This clone was recorded once.

Sequenced: PBMCs or T cells enriched from blood (not recorded which). The TCR was taken from a middle-aged man who had recovered from COVID-19. This chain links TRBV19 with TRBJ2-7; D possibly corresponds to TRBD2 (5 bases). The chain's CDR3 is CASSERGAIYEQYF. For the CDR3, the DNA is TGTGCCAGTAGCGAACGGGGAGCAATCTACGAGCAGTACTTC.